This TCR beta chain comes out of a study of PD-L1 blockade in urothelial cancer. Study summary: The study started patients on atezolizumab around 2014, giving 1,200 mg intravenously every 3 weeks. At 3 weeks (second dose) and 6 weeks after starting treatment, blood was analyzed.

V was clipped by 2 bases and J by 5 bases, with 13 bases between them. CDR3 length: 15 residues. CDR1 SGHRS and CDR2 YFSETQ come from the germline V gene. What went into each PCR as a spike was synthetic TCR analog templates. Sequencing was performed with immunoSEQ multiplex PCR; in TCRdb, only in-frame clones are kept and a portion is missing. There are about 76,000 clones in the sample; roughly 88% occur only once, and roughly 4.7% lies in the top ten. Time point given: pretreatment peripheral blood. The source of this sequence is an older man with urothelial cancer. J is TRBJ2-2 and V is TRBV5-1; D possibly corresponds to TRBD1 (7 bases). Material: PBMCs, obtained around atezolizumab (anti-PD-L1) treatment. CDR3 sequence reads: CASSFQGGGTGELFF. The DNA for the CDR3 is TGCGCCAGCAGCTTCCAGGGGGGCGGAACCGGGGAGCTGTTTTTT.